The next 25 T cell receptor beta chains were all read from a single sample in a study of OX40 agonist ivuxolimab in advanced cancers. Method: immunoSEQ multiplex PCR; TCRdb's copy keeps in-frame clones and lacks some. Of roughly 140,000 clones listed, 90% to 95% are singletons. The source was CD4+ or CD8+ T cells sorted from blood, collected in a trial of the OX40 agonist ivuxolimab. The receptors were gathered from an adult with an advanced solid tumor such as melanoma, head and neck, liver or kidney cancer.

The chain is built from TRBV6-4 and TRBJ2-3; D is unclear. Per germline, CDR1 MRHNA and CDR2 SNTAGT. V gave up 0 bases and J gave up 4 bases, with 8 bases separating them. CDR3 length: 14 amino acids. The CDR3 DNA reads TGTGCCAGCAGTGACTCGACTCCCCCAGATACGCAGTATTTT. Protein: CASSDSTPPDTQYF.

This sequence joins TRBV6-1 and TRBJ2-1; 10 bases align to TRBD2. This CDR3 comprises 15 residues. The V gene end was trimmed by 8 bases and the J gene end by 6 bases; junction bases not matched to a gene: 10. The germline V gene encodes CDR1 MNHNS and CDR2 SASEGT. The CDR3 protein is CASHSSGGRVNEQFF. Written as DNA, the CDR3 is TGTGCCAGCCATTCTAGCGGGGGACGTGTCAATGAGCAGTTCTTC.

This chain connects TRBV7-9 to TRBJ1-3; 10 positions agree with TRBD1. The V segment lost 7 bases and the J segment 2 bases; nucleotides outside the gene matches: 14. The CDR3 is made up of 18 amino acids. Germline-derived CDR1 and CDR2 are SEHNR and FQNEAQ (reference sequence). CDR3 amino acids: CASTATGQGTLAGNTIYF. The CDR3 DNA reads as TGTGCCAGCACGGCGACGGGACAGGGGACTCTGGCTGGAAACACCATATATTTT.

This rearrangement joins TRBV7-2 to TRBJ1-5, with a weak D call TRBD1 (6 bases). Germline-derived CDR1 and CDR2 are SGHTA and FQGNSA. This CDR3 region has 14 residues. V shed 7 bases and J shed 4 bases, with 14 bases lying between them. The CDR3 DNA follows: TGTGCCAGCAAGGCGGGGGCGGTTAATCAGCCCCAGCATTTT. Amino acids: CASKAGAVNQPQHF.

The V gene is TRBV6-4, the J gene TRBJ2-2; no definite D call. This CDR3 is built from 14 residues. The germline gives CDR1 MRHNA, CDR2 SNTAGT. With 4 bases removed from V and 1 base from J, the gap between germline ends came to 7 bases. In DNA, the CDR3 is TGTGCCAGCAGTGGGACCCTGAACACCGGGGAGCTGTTTTTT. Translating gives CASSGTLNTGELFF.

V is TRBV5-6 and J is TRBJ1-2; 7 bases map to TRBD1. This CDR3 spans 13 amino acids. Germline lookup yields CDR1 SGHDT and CDR2 YYEEEE. Losses at the gene ends were 4 bases for V and 6 bases for J; bases not matched to a gene: 6. The CDR3 DNA reads TGTGCCAGCAGCCGGGGGACAGACCATGGCTACACCTTC. This codes for CASSRGTDHGYTF.

The rearrangement uses TRBV7-8 and TRBJ2-1; 7 bases match TRBD1. Germline loops: CDR1 SGHVS, CDR2 FQNEAQ. The CDR3 has 13 residues. The V segment lost 5 bases and the J segment 8 bases; nucleotides outside the gene matches: 6. This CDR3 is CASSLRQGDEQFF. Written as DNA, the CDR3 is TGTGCCAGCAGCCTTCGACAGGGCGATGAGCAGTTCTTC. The full variable domain, rest sourced from reference TRBV7-8 and TRBJ2-1, is GAGVSQSPRYKVAKRGQDVALRCDPISGHVSLFWYQQALGQGPEFLTYFQNEAQLDKSGLPSDRFFAERPEGSVSTLKIQRTQQEDSAVYLCASSLRQGDEQFFGPGTRLTVL.

The chain combines TRBV7-2 with TRBJ2-7; 9 bases align to TRBD2. Trimming took 3 bases from V and 2 from J; bases not matched to a gene: 17. Germline CDR1 SGHTA, CDR2 FQGNSA. This CDR3 contains 19 residues. The CDR3 sequence is CASSLRLAGGPGGAYEQYF. DNA of the CDR3: TGTGCCAGCAGCTTGCGGCTCGCGGGAGGGCCCGGGGGGGCCTACGAGCAGTACTTC.

The chain recombines TRBV9 with TRBJ2-5, with TRBD2 matching over 10 bases. The CDR3 consists of 15 residues. Trimming took 1 base from V and 5 from J; bases not matched to a gene: 5. Germline V lookup: CDR1 SGDLS, CDR2 YYNGEE. The CDR3 DNA follows: TGTGCCAGCAGCGTAAGCGGGGGGGCCGACGAGACCCAGTACTTC. Translating it yields CASSVSGGADETQYF.

The chain has TRBV7-2 and TRBJ2-7; 8 bases map to TRBD2. Germline V lookup: CDR1 SGHTA, CDR2 FQGNSA. CDR3 length: 14 amino acids. After removal of 3 bases from V and 3 bases from J, the junction contained 4 bases not matched to a gene. CDR3 amino acids: CASSFRGTSYEQYF. As DNA, the CDR3 is TGTGCCAGCAGCTTTAGAGGGACTAGCTACGAGCAGTACTTC.

This sequence joins TRBV7-9 and TRBJ1-4, with D unclear. Germline V gene sequence: CDR1 SEHNR, CDR2 FQNEAQ (reference sequence). The CDR3 loop spans 17 amino acids. V lost 5 bases to trimming and J lost 2 bases, with 18 bases between them. CDR3 DNA: TGTGCCAGCAGCCGACGATTCGAGGCCGCGACTAATGAAAAACTGTTTTTT. Its translation is CASSRRFEAATNEKLFF.

This clone appeared once. This rearrangement joins TRBV18 to TRBJ1-4, with TRBD1 identical over 7 bases. CDR3 length: 14 amino acids. V was clipped by 3 bases and J by 8 bases; unmatched bases: 6. Per germline, CDR1 KGHSH and CDR2 LQKENI. This CDR3 reads CASSPTQGDEKLFF. CDR3 DNA sequence: TGTGCCAGCTCACCGACCCAGGGGGACGAAAAACTGTTTTTT.

The count of this clone is one. The chain carries TRBV28 and TRBJ2-7; 13 bases fit TRBD2. V dropped 5 bases and J dropped 5; count of bases not matched to a gene: 6. Germline V gene lookup returns CDR1 MDHEN and CDR2 SYDVKM. The CDR3 spans 15 residues. The CDR3 DNA follows: TGTGCCAGCAGTGGACTAGCGGGAGTCTTCCACGAGCAGTACTTC. It codes for CASSGLAGVFHEQYF.

The table lists this clone with a count of one. The gene calls are TRBV12-5 and TRBJ2-5; D gene uncertain. The germline V gene encodes CDR1 LGHNT and CDR2 FRNRAP. With 3 bases removed from V and 4 bases from J, the gap between germline ends came to 12 bases. The CDR3 sequence is 14 residues long. This CDR3 is CASGFQPLGETQYF. The CDR3, as DNA: TGTGCTAGTGGTTTTCAACCCCTGGGAGAGACCCAGTACTTC.

In this sample, this clone turned up once. The chain has TRBV28 and TRBJ1-5; no definite D call. There are 17 residues in the CDR3. The germline CDR1 and CDR2 sequences are MDHEN and SYDVKM. V was trimmed by 4 bases and J by 0 bases, leaving 16 bases between them. The CDR3 spells CASSSPTWRYSNQPQHF. CDR3 in DNA: TGTGCCAGCAGTTCCCCGACGTGGAGATATAGCAATCAGCCCCAGCATTTT.

V usage is TRBV18 and J usage is TRBJ2-5, with 7 bases aligning to TRBD1. Germline CDR1 reads KGHSH; CDR2 reads LQKENI. This CDR3 region has 14 residues. The ends lost 0 bases at V and 3 bases at J; junction bases unmatched: 1. CDR3 DNA sequence: TGTGCCAGCTCACCACCAGGGACAGAAGAGACCCAGTACTTC. Encoded protein: CASSPPGTEETQYF.

The chain has TRBV7-8 and TRBJ2-3; the D gene is possibly TRBD2 (6 bases). The CDR3 sequence is 15 residues long. CDR1 SGHVS and CDR2 FQNEAQ come from the germline V gene. With 4 bases removed from V and 2 bases from J, the gap between germline ends came to 13 bases. The CDR3 sequence is CASSSRWDSTDTQYF. The CDR3, as DNA: TGTGCCAGCAGCTCGCGCTGGGACTCCACAGATACGCAGTATTTT.

This chain joins TRBV4-3 and TRBJ2-7; D call uncertain. CDR1 LGHNA and CDR2 YSLEER come from the germline V gene. The CDR3 spans 18 residues. The ends were cut back, 0 bases at V and 2 bases at J, with 20 bases in the middle. As DNA, the CDR3 is TGCGCCAGCAGCCAAGATCTCCCGGTGGGAAGGGTCCCCTACGAGCAGTACTTC. Its translation is CASSQDLPVGRVPYEQYF.

V and J are TRBV9 and TRBJ1-4; no firm D call. Germline V gives CDR1 SGDLS, CDR2 YYNGEE. The germline V and J ends were trimmed by 0 bases and 8 bases, with 5 bases remaining between them. The CDR3 consists of 12 residues. CDR3 in amino acids: CASSVVGEKLFF. The CDR3 nucleotides are TGTGCCAGCAGCGTAGTGGGAGAAAAACTGTTTTTT.

The chain uses TRBV7-2 and TRBJ2-7; 7 bases agree with TRBD2. The ends lost 4 bases at V and 1 base at J; junction bases unmatched: 10. This CDR3 spans 16 amino acids. From germline, CDR1 is SGHTA and CDR2 FQGNSA. The CDR3 nucleotides read TGTGCCAGCAGCTCCCTCCCGCGGGGGAGATCCTACGAGCAGTACTTC. Translating it yields CASSSLPRGRSYEQYF.

V usage is TRBV28 and J usage is TRBJ2-1; 7 bases align to TRBD1. V gave up 6 bases and J gave up 10 bases; unmatched junction bases: 6. Germline CDR1 reads MDHEN; CDR2 reads SYDVKM. The CDR3 consists of 12 residues. CDR3 region: CASSRRGYEQFF. The CDR3 DNA sequence: TGTGCCAGCAGCCGCAGGGGGTACGAGCAGTTCTTC.

Concerning this clone: Sequence at one end of the junction differs from germline and may be a read error. The chain carries TRBV7-9 and TRBJ2-7; D might be TRBD1 or TRBD2, each matching 5 bases. Per germline, CDR1 SEHNR and CDR2 FQNEAQ (reference sequence). This CDR3 comprises 17 residues. This CDR3 is CASSLAGAGKRSYEQYF. The DNA of the CDR3 is TGTGCCAGCAGCCTAGCCGGGGCAGGGAAGAGGTCCTACGAGCAGTACTTC.

The gene calls are TRBV29-1 and TRBJ2-3, with D hard to call. The length of the CDR3 is 12 residues. Germline CDR1 and CDR2: SQVTM and ANQGSEA. The ends were cut back, 7 bases at V and 0 bases at J, with 8 bases in the middle. Here the CDR3 reads CSAKDSTDTQYF. The CDR3 DNA is TGCAGCGCCAAGGACAGCACAGATACGCAGTATTTT.

This rearrangement joins TRBV28 to TRBJ1-2; D uncertain. The V end lost 4 bases, the J end lost 3 bases, and 6 bases lay between the germline ends. CDR3 length equals 12 residues. In germline, CDR1 is MDHEN, CDR2 SYDVKM. In nucleotides, the CDR3 is TGTGCCAGCAGTTACCGGGACTATGGCTACACCTTC. It translates to CASSYRDYGYTF.

V is TRBV19 and J is TRBJ1-5; the D gene is possibly TRBD1 (6 bases). The CDR3 consists of 15 residues. The germline gives CDR1 LNHDA, CDR2 SQIVND (reference sequence). The V end was cut by 9 bases, the J end by 4 bases, with 19 bases between. CDR3 sequence: CASTPSRGRNQPQHF. For the CDR3, the DNA is TGTGCCAGCACTCCAAGCAGGGGTCGGAATCAGCCCCAGCATTTT.